This T cell receptor (beta chain) was sequenced in a study of shared clonotypes between healthy human individuals. Here immunoSEQ multiplex PCR was the method, and the copy in TCRdb shows in-frame clones only, minus some. The sample contains hundreds of thousands of clones, roughly three quarters of which appear only once. The CDR3 covers 15 residues. Germline V lookup: CDR1 SGHTA, CDR2 FQGTGA. The V and J ends lost 5 bases and 4 bases, in that order; junction bases with no gene match: 6. The sequence was collected from a woman aged 40-49 years in good health. Some clones in this sample may be carry-over from other donors' samples. This chain joins TRBV7-3 and TRBJ1-3, with TRBD1 matching over 9 bases. Sequenced material: PBMCs. CDR3 DNA: TGTGCCAGCAGCCTTACAGGGGGCCCCGGAAACACCATATATTTT. Encoded protein: CASSLTGGPGNTIYF.